This TCR beta chain was obtained from a study of cytomegalovirus exposure and HLA in healthy donors. Study conclusions and caveats: As a later analysis showed, a missense DCLRE1C variant was linked to trimming of TCR beta V- and J-genes. Many donors shared some public TCRs, even though most TCR sequences were rare.

This clone was seen a handful of times. What it binds is not known. A multiplex PCR was run with 60 Vbeta primers and 13 Jbeta primers. Produced via immunoSEQ multiplex PCR; TCRdb's table is partial and in-frame only. The sample shows around 120,000 clones, 60% to 85% of them seen only once. V lost 2 bases, J lost 8 bases, and 11 bases lay in between. Germline V gene lookup returns CDR1 SGHDT and CDR2 YYEEEE. This CDR3 has 12 residues. The specimen sequenced was PBMCs. The chain has TRBV5-6 and TRBJ2-7; a weak D match, TRBD2 (6 bases). This clonotype was sampled from a middle-aged woman in good health and CMV-seropositive. CDR3 sequence: CASSFRRAQQYF. The CDR3 bases are TGTGCCAGCAGCTTTAGGAGGGCGCAGCAGTACTTC.